This T cell receptor beta chain was obtained from a study of shared clonotypes between healthy human individuals. At the level of the study: Donors had three CD4 naive, three CD4 memory, two CD8 naive and one CD8 memory plate apiece.

Deletions cut 1 base from V and 6 bases from J, with 6 bases between. The germline gives CDR1 MNHNS, CDR2 SASEGT. The length of the CDR3 is 13 residues. Clones were sequenced by immunoSEQ multiplex PCR, and TCRdb holds only the in-frame ones, with some missing. This table holds just over 2,000,000 clones, about 95% found once. Positive CCR7 selection of CD45RO-negative cells yielded the naive CD8 cells, and terminally differentiated effector memory CD45RA+ cells were excluded. Sequences were obtained from naive CD8+ T cells sorted from blood. The sequence came from a man aged 18 to 35 in good health. The J gene is TRBJ1-4, the V gene TRBV6-1; D unresolved. CDR3 sequence reads: CASSEGVYEKLFF. CDR3 DNA sequence: TGTGCCAGCAGTGAAGGGGTATATGAAAAACTGTTTTTT.